A selection of T cell receptor beta chains follows, all from one sample in a study of blood T cells in healthy people across ages. TCRdb called the 5' RACE reads again in MiXCR, with one record for every CDR3 protein. The data contain 2 million or so distinct CDR3 sequences, about 50% of them singletons. The material sequenced was blood. The receptor set was obtained from a woman between 40 and 55 years old in good health. The CDR3 runs from the conserved cysteine through the conserved F or W. The D gene is left open where the match is weak. Clone sizes are given selectively: once, few, many, or a class where the clone is expanded.

d_call,v_call,j_call,clone_size,cdr3_nt,cdr3_aa
NA,TRBV7-6,TRBJ2-5,NA,TGTGCCAGCAGCCCAGGGACCGGGAACCAAGAGACCCAGTACTTC,CASSPGTGNQETQYF
NA,TRBV7-9,TRBJ2-7,few,TGTGCCAGCAGCTTAGGGACAGCAGAGTACTACGAGCAGTACTTC,CASSLGTAEYYEQYF
TRBD1,TRBV6-5,TRBJ2-5,NA,TGTGCCAGCATTCCACTTACAGGGACAGTCCAAGAGACCCAGTACTTC,CASIPLTGTVQETQYF
NA,TRBV24-1,TRBJ2-3,NA,TGTGCCACCGCTTCATTACAGGAGACTTTCACAGATACGCAGTATTTT,CATASLQETFTDTQYF
TRBD2,TRBV7-2,TRBJ2-3,few,TGTGCCAGCAGGGGAGGGCAGTTTACAGATACGCAGTATTTT,CASRGGQFTDTQYF
TRBD1,TRBV5-6,TRBJ1-2,NA,TGTGCCAGCAGCTTCCAAACAGGGGGCCGGGATGGCTACACCTTC,CASSFQTGGRDGYTF
NA,TRBV7-2,TRBJ1-2,once,TGTGCCAGCAGCTTATTGGCCTCCCCGGGGTATGGCTACACCTTC,CASSLLASPGYGYTF
NA,TRBV12-1,TRBJ2-1,NA,TGTGCCAGCATCTGGGGCGGGGGGCCCTCCTACAATGAGCAGTTCTTC,CASIWGGGPSYNEQFF
NA,TRBV12-5,TRBJ2-7,few,TGTGCTAGTGGCCCCGGAGGCTCCTACGAGCAGTACTTC,CASGPGGSYEQYF
NA,TRBV11-2,TRBJ2-5,NA,TGTGCCAGCACCTCCGCACGAGCCTACCAAGAGACCCAGTACTTC,CASTSARAYQETQYF
TRBD2,TRBV6-1,TRBJ2-7,NA,TGTGCCAGCAGTCAGAGTGGTAGCGGGGGGACAAACCCCTACGAGCAGTACTTC,CASSQSGSGGTNPYEQYF
NA,TRBV4-1,TRBJ2-7,NA,TGCGCCAGCAGCCAAGTCGGGGCTGGGGGGCAGTACTTC,CASSQVGAGGQYF
TRBD2,TRBV10-3,TRBJ2-7,few,TGTGCCATCAGCGACGGGGGGACCGTCCGGAACGAGCAGTACTTC,CAISDGGTVRNEQYF
NA,TRBV11-2,TRBJ2-1,NA,TGTGCCAGCTCTGCCCTCGGGTTGACCTACAATGAGCAGTTCTTC,CASSALGLTYNEQFF
NA,TRBV20-1,TRBJ2-5,NA,TGCAGTGCTAGACAGGGAATAAGACAAGAGACCCAGTACTTC,CSARQGIRQETQYF
NA,TRBV11-2,TRBJ2-1,NA,TGTGCCAGCAGCCCGGTCGGGGGCAATGAGCAGTTCTTC,CASSPVGGNEQFF
TRBD2,TRBV28,TRBJ2-1,NA,TGTGCCAGCAGTTTATTAGCGGGGGTATTCAATGAGCAGTTCTTC,CASSLLAGVFNEQFF
NA,TRBV12-3/TRBV12-4,TRBJ2-5,few,TGTGCCAGCAGTTTCACTAGCCATGAACAAGAGACCCAGTACTTC,CASSFTSHEQETQYF
NA,TRBV10-3,TRBJ2-1,NA,TGTGCCATCAGTGAAGGGCCCCTACAAGGGATGAATGAGCAGTTCTTC,CAISEGPLQGMNEQFF
NA,TRBV7-2,TRBJ2-7,few,TGTGCCAGCAGCTTAGTACAGAACCTCTACGAGCAGTACTTC,CASSLVQNLYEQYF
NA,TRBV2,TRBJ2-1,NA,TGTGCCAGCAGTGAAAATGGAGGAGGGGGCATTGAGCAGTTCTTC,CASSENGGGGIEQFF
NA,TRBV27,TRBJ2-3,NA,TGTGCCAGCAGTTTATTTGGCGGGGACGGCCTCACAGATACGCAGTATTTT,CASSLFGGDGLTDTQYF
TRBD1,TRBV7-6,TRBJ2-2,NA,TGTGCCAGCAGCTTAGGACAGGGGCCGAACACCGGGGAGCTGTTTTTT,CASSLGQGPNTGELFF
NA,TRBV20-1,TRBJ1-4,NA,TGCAGTGCTAAAGCACAATCTAGGGGGAATGAAAAACTGTTTTTT,CSAKAQSRGNEKLFF
NA,TRBV3-1,TRBJ1-2,once,TGTGCCAGCAGCCAAGATCGGTCGGGGGCTAGGGGCTACACCTTC,CASSQDRSGARGYTF
NA,TRBV20-1,TRBJ2-7,NA,TGCAGTGCTGACTTTGGGGGGGCCTTGATCTACGAGCAGTACTTC,CSADFGGALIYEQYF
TRBD1,TRBV20-1,TRBJ1-4,NA,TGCAGTGCCCCCAGACAGGGTTATGCTGCTAATGAAAAACTGTTTTTT,CSAPRQGYAANEKLFF
NA,TRBV29-1,TRBJ2-7,NA,TGCAGCGTTGGGGGCTTCCCCACCGAGCAGTACTTC,CSVGGFPTEQYF
NA,TRBV28,TRBJ2-1,few,TGTGCCAGCAGTTCGCCAGCGGGGCGAGGGGGAAATGAGCAGTTCTTC,CASSSPAGRGGNEQFF
TRBD2,TRBV6-6,TRBJ2-3,NA,TGTGCCAGCCGCTCGGGCCTTAAGCGGGGGCTTGCAGATACGCAGTATTTT,CASRSGLKRGLADTQYF
TRBD2,TRBV3-1,TRBJ2-5,NA,TGTGCCAGCAGCCAATCGGGACTAGCGGGGGAAGAGACCCAGTACTTC,CASSQSGLAGEETQYF
NA,TRBV6-2/TRBV6-3,TRBJ1-2,many,TGTGCCAGCAGTTATACGGGAGCTAACTATGGCTACACCTTC,CASSYTGANYGYTF
TRBD2,TRBV27,TRBJ2-1,few,TGTGCCAGCAGTTTATCAGGCGGGGGGGCCTCTGAGCAGTTCTTC,CASSLSGGGASEQFF
TRBD2,TRBV11-2,TRBJ2-1,NA,TGTGCCAGCAGCCAGTCTAGCGGTTTTGGTGAGCAGTTCTTC,CASSQSSGFGEQFF
NA,TRBV6-2/TRBV6-3,TRBJ2-1,many,TGTGCCAGCAGTCGCCTATACAATGAGCAGTTCTTC,CASSRLYNEQFF
NA,TRBV18,TRBJ1-5,once,TGTGCCAGCTCACCAACAGGGAGGGATATGCGCAATCAGCCCCAGCATTTT,CASSPTGRDMRNQPQHF